A single sample is the source of the 5 T cell receptor beta chains below, sequenced in a study of cytomegalovirus exposure and HLA in healthy donors. The PCR contained 60 Vbeta and 13 Jbeta primers. Using immunoSEQ multiplex PCR, the repertoire was profiled, and TCRdb retains in-frame clones only, with some absent. Of about 130,000 clones detected, 60% to 80% appear once; the ten largest clones hold approximately 7.2%. The sample comprised PBMCs. The origin of the receptors is a male donor in good health and CMV-seronegative.

The CDR3 is CAWREGGGVTDTQYF. The CDR3 DNA sequence: TGTGCCTGGAGAGAGGGGGGGGGTGTCACAGATACGCAGTATTTT. This chain joins TRBV30 and TRBJ2-3; perhaps TRBD2 as D (7 bases). Trimming took off 3 bases at V and 2 bases at J, with 15 bases between the two ends. The CDR3 runs to 15 residues. The germline CDR1 and CDR2 sequences are GTSNPN and SVGIG (reference sequence).

The chain links TRBV30 to TRBJ1-4; weak D call: TRBD1 (6 bases). V lost 3 bases and J lost 6, with 14 bases in between. The CDR3 has 14 residues. Germline CDR1 GTSNPN, CDR2 SVGIG (reference sequence). CDR3 coding DNA: TGTGCCTGGAGCGGTGACAGGTCCCATGAAAAACTGTTTTTT. This translates into CAWSGDRSHEKLFF.

V gene TRBV27 combines with J gene TRBJ1-1; perhaps TRBD1 as D (5 bases). Germline CDR1 reads MNHEY; CDR2 reads SMNVEV (reference sequence). With 4 bases removed from V and 1 base from J, the gap between germline ends came to 13 bases. There are 15 residues in the CDR3. The CDR3: CASSSGETWNTEAFF. For the CDR3, the DNA is TGTGCCAGCAGTTCGGGGGAAACTTGGAACACTGAAGCTTTCTTT.

This chain uses TRBV7-8 with TRBJ2-7, with D possibly being TRBD2 (7 bases). This CDR3 region has 16 residues. The V end lost 1 base, the J end lost 3 bases, and 16 bases lay between the germline ends. Germline CDR1 SGHVS, CDR2 FQNEAQ. Here the CDR3 reads CASSLEGGSGGYEQYF. The CDR3 bases are TGTGCCAGCAGCTTAGAGGGGGGGTCGGGGGGCTACGAGCAGTACTTC.

The J gene is TRBJ2-1, the V gene TRBV30, with TRBD2 matching 15 bases. The length of the CDR3 is 19 residues. The ends lost 0 bases at V and 6 bases at J; junction bases unmatched: 12. Per germline, CDR1 GTSNPN and CDR2 SVGIG (reference sequence). CDR3 in DNA: TGTGCCTGGAGTGTAACCCGGACTAGCGGGAGGGCGTTACCCAATGAGCAGTTCTTC. It specifies CAWSVTRTSGRALPNEQFF. The entire variable domain, with the rest obtained from reference TRBV30 and TRBJ2-1, is as follows: SQTIHQWPATLVQPVGSPLSLECTVEGTSNPNLYWYRQAAGRGLQLLFYSVGIGQISSEVPQNLSASRPQDRQFILSSKKLLLSDSGFYLCAWSVTRTSGRALPNEQFFGPGTRLTVL.